Sequencing of this TCR beta chain was carried out in a study of regulatory T cells in long-lasting Graves disease. Both iRepertoire HTBI primers and Arm-PCR of CDR3 regions were used to build the TCR beta libraries. TCRdb fed the multiplex PCR reads into MiXCR, producing one record per CDR3 protein. This table holds 310,000 or so distinct CDR3 sequences, 20% to 25% found once. V lost 0 bases, J lost 8 bases, and 7 bases stayed unmatched. This CDR3 has 16 amino acids. From germline, CDR1 is SGHTA and CDR2 FQGNSA. Regarding time point: persistent/refractory GD, antithyroid drugs over 5 years with positive TRAb. Isolated PBMC RNA provided the starting material for the TCR library. This clonotype was counted between two and nine times.

This sample comprised peripheral blood mononuclear cells (PBMCs), obtained when the disease was refractory, from a patient treated with antithyroid drugs. This rearrangement joins TRBV7-2 to TRBJ2-2; 9 bases map to TRBD2. The clonotype was recovered from a female donor with Graves disease. In DNA form, the CDR3 reads TGTGCCAGCAGCTTAGCGCTCCTAGCGGGATTTGGGGAGCTGTTTTTT. Translated, it gives CASSLALLAGFGELFF.